This record covers a single TCR beta chain. This table comes from immunoSEQ multiplex PCR, and its TCRdb copy is limited to in-frame clones, with some not included. The table records 120,000 or so clones, 75% to 90% of them present only once. The record originates from a study of blood T cell repertoires in COVID-19. This CDR3 has 14 residues. The germline gives CDR1 MDHEN, CDR2 SYDVKM. The V and J ends lost 8 bases and 5 bases, in that order; junction bases with no gene match: 10. The rearrangement links TRBV28 to TRBJ2-3, with 7 bases fitting TRBD1. The clonotype comes from a woman in her 70s with acute or convalescent COVID-19. Input material: peripheral blood. The CDR3 here is CASCLSPGGDTQYF. CDR3 DNA sequence: TGTGCCAGCTGCCTCTCTCCAGGGGGAGATACGCAGTATTTT.